The 20 T cell receptor beta chains presented below share a single source sample, sequenced in a study of OX40 agonist ivuxolimab in advanced cancers. The method was immunoSEQ multiplex PCR; TCRdb's version includes in-frame clones alone and lacks a portion of them. The sample shows about 94,000 clones, more than 75% of them seen only once. Source: CD4+ or CD8+ T cells sorted from blood, taken in a trial of the OX40 agonist ivuxolimab. The source of these receptors is an adult with an advanced solid tumor such as melanoma, head and neck, liver or kidney cancer.

The chain joins TRBV7-2 to TRBJ2-5; D is undetermined. With 5 bases removed from V and 0 bases from J, the gap between germline ends came to 4 bases. Germline assignment: CDR1 SGHTA and CDR2 FQGNSA. The CDR3 length is 12 residues. CDR3 loop: CASSPNQETQYF. CDR3 DNA sequence: TGTGCCAGCAGCCCGAACCAAGAGACCCAGTACTTC. Full variable domain (remainder filled in from reference TRBV7-2 and TRBJ2-5): GAGVSQSPSNKVTEKGKDVELRCDPISGHTALYWYRQSLGQGLEFLIYFQGNSAPDKSGLPSDRFSAERTGGSVSTLTIQRTQQEDSAVYLCASSPNQETQYFGPGTRLLVL.

The chain carries TRBV11-2 and TRBJ2-3; 10 bases are shared with TRBD1. Germline V gene lookup returns CDR1 SGHAT and CDR2 FQNNGV. This CDR3 contains 15 residues. Losses at the gene ends were 4 bases for V and 5 bases for J; bases not matched to a gene: 6. The DNA of the CDR3 is TGTGCCAGCAGCTGGGGGACAGGGGTGGGAGATACGCAGTATTTT. Its translation: CASSWGTGVGDTQYF.

This clone is a singleton in its sample. The chain employs TRBV30 and TRBJ1-1, with unresolved D. This CDR3 is built from 11 residues. The germline V gene has CDR1 GTSNPN and CDR2 SVGIG (reference sequence). The germline V and J ends were trimmed by 0 bases and 11 bases, with 10 bases remaining between them. The CDR3 nucleotides read TGTGCCTGGAGTGTAAGGGATAGGGCTTTCTTT. Encoded protein: CAWSVRDRAFF.

V and J are TRBV27 and TRBJ2-7; 9 bases align to TRBD1. Germline CDR1 MNHEY, CDR2 SMNVEV (reference sequence). CDR3 length: 16 amino acids. Losses at the gene ends were 5 bases for V and 6 bases for J; bases not matched to a gene: 14. The chain's CDR3 is CASSLYSGTGTSEQYF. The DNA for the CDR3 is TGTGCCAGCAGTCTCTACTCCGGGACAGGGACCTCCGAGCAGTACTTC.

This rearrangement joins TRBV19 to TRBJ2-5; D is unresolved. Germline V CDR1 and CDR2: LNHDA, SQIVND (reference sequence). Trimming left V 5 bases short and J 2 bases short, with 9 bases between. The CDR3 totals 13 residues. CDR3 residues: CASSELRQETQYF. CDR3 DNA sequence: TGTGCCAGTAGTGAATTGCGGCAAGAGACCCAGTACTTC.

The rearrangement links TRBV5-4 to TRBJ1-6, with D tentatively TRBD1 (6 bases). Between the trimmed V and J ends, which lost 2 bases and 1 base, there was a span of 7 bases. This CDR3 has 15 residues. Germline lookup yields CDR1 SGHNT and CDR2 YYREEE (reference sequence). This CDR3 reads CASSLQGSYNSPLHF. CDR3 sequence (DNA): TGTGCCAGCAGCTTACAGGGTTCCTATAATTCACCCCTCCACTTT.

The chain joins TRBV5-8 to TRBJ2-2; 7 bases fit TRBD1. CDR1 SGHTS and CDR2 YDEGEE come from the germline V gene. Germline trimming cut 1 base from V and 6 bases from J; bases unmatched to any gene: 6. CDR3 length: 15 amino acids. The DNA of the CDR3 is TGTGCCAGCAGCTTGAAGGGGGCTCGGCCCGGGGAGCTGTTTTTT. Amino acids: CASSLKGARPGELFF.

CDR3 sequence reads: CASSTPGDNYGYTF. The CDR3 DNA reads TGTGCCAGTAGTACCCCAGGCGATAACTATGGCTACACCTTC. The gene calls are TRBV19 and TRBJ1-2; D gene uncertain. This CDR3 spans 14 amino acids. Germline CDR1 is LNHDA and CDR2 is SQIVND (reference sequence). V was cut by 4 bases and J by 1 base, with 10 bases left in between.

The CDR3 region has the DNA TGCGCCAGCAGCCAAGTTAGGGCCAATACGCAGTATTTT. Its protein is CASSQVRANTQYF. The chain employs TRBV4-3 and TRBJ2-3; D not resolved. Per germline, CDR1 LGHNA and CDR2 YSLEER. The CDR3 is made up of 13 amino acids. V gave up 1 base and J gave up 7 bases, with 9 bases separating them.

The CDR3 coding sequence is TGTGCCAGCAGTTACTCGAGTGGTCAGGTCCAGCATTTT. Its protein is CASSYSSGQVQHF. The gene calls are TRBV6-7 and TRBJ1-5; D not resolved. TRBV6-7 is designated an ORF whose function remains uncertain. The length of the CDR3 is 13 residues. V shed 0 bases and J shed 12 bases, with 12 bases lying between them.

The chain joins TRBV5-1 to TRBJ1-2, with 7 bases lining up with TRBD1. Germline V CDR1 and CDR2: SGHRS, YFSETQ. With 4 bases clipped from V and 7 bases from J, the junction kept 10 bases outside the gene matches. This CDR3 has 14 amino acids. In DNA form, the CDR3 reads TGCGCCAGCAGCCAGGGACAGCGGCCGGGTGGCTACACCTTC. This sequence encodes CASSQGQRPGGYTF.

This clone came up a few times. The chain couples TRBV28 to TRBJ1-6, with TRBD1 matching 7 bases. The CDR3 loop spans 16 amino acids. From germline, CDR1 is MDHEN and CDR2 SYDVKM. The V segment lost 5 bases and the J segment 1 base; nucleotides outside the gene matches: 5. For the CDR3, the DNA is TGTGCCAGCAGTACCCCGGGACAGTCCTATAATTCACCCCTCCACTTT. This encodes CASSTPGQSYNSPLHF.

The gene calls are TRBV7-9 and TRBJ2-3; the D is unclear. Trimming took 8 bases from V and 2 from J, leaving 20 bases between them. The CDR3 is 16 residues long. CDR1 SEHNR and CDR2 FQNEAQ come from the germline V gene (reference sequence). CDR3 region: CASFPSLSANTDTQYF. The CDR3 nucleotides are TGTGCCAGCTTCCCCTCCCTATCCGCCAACACAGATACGCAGTATTTT.

The chain recombines TRBV7-8 with TRBJ2-3; D is possibly TRBD1 (6 bases). Per the germline V gene, CDR1 is SGHVS and CDR2 is FQNEAQ. V shed 0 bases and J shed 5 bases, with 12 bases lying between them. The CDR3 is 15 amino acids. CDR3 protein: CASSLANRVGDTQYF. In DNA form, the CDR3 reads TGTGCCAGCAGCTTAGCAAACAGGGTCGGAGATACGCAGTATTTT.

This chain links TRBV7-2 with TRBJ2-7; 9 bases fit TRBD1. Germline lookup yields CDR1 SGHTA and CDR2 FQGNSA. V shed 5 bases, J shed 5 bases, and the junction held 13 bases outside the gene matches. The CDR3 has 16 residues. CDR3 nucleotides: TGTGCCAGCAGCCAAGGCCGGACAGGGGTATGGAACGAGCAGTACTTC. Its translation: CASSQGRTGVWNEQYF.

The chain uses TRBV5-4 and TRBJ2-1; D call uncertain. The germline V and J ends were trimmed by 0 bases and 2 bases, with 9 bases remaining between them. CDR1 is SGHNT, CDR2 YYREEE, per germline (reference sequence). The CDR3 covers 15 residues. CDR3 DNA: TGTGCCAGCAGCTTGGGACAAAGGACCTACAATGAGCAGTTCTTC. Translating it yields CASSLGQRTYNEQFF.

V is TRBV19 and J is TRBJ1-1, with 7 bases matching TRBD1. The ends lost 4 bases at V and 5 bases at J; junction bases unmatched: 10. The CDR3 spans 15 residues. Germline CDR1 is LNHDA and CDR2 is SQIVND (reference sequence). As DNA, the CDR3 is TGTGCCAGTAGTAACCGCCCAGGGGGGAAAACTGAAGCTTTCTTT. Translating it yields CASSNRPGGKTEAFF.

The chain is built from TRBV6-5 and TRBJ1-6; maybe TRBD1 (6 bases). Germline V gene lookup returns CDR1 MNHEY and CDR2 SVGAGI. The V and J ends lost 0 bases and 7 bases respectively, with 10 bases between them. This CDR3 comprises 15 residues. CDR3 DNA: TGTGCCAGCAGTTACTCTTGGACAGAAAATTCACCCCTCCACTTT. Translation gives CASSYSWTENSPLHF.

The J gene is TRBJ2-5, the V gene TRBV7-9; a weak D match, TRBD2 (5 bases). CDR3 length equals 12 residues. Trimming took 5 bases from V and 2 from J, leaving 6 bases between them. In germline, CDR1 is SEHNR, CDR2 FQNEAQ (reference sequence). CDR3 DNA: TGTGCCAGCAGCCCGGGGCAAGAGACCCAGTACTTC. This translates into CASSPGQETQYF. Complete variable domain (other parts from reference TRBV7-9 and TRBJ2-5): DTGVSQNPRHKITKRGQNVTFRCDPISEHNRLYWYRQTLGQGPEFLTYFQNEAQLEKSRLLSDRFSAERPKGSFSTLEIQRTEQGDSAMYLCASSPGQETQYFGPGTRLLVL.

This chain joins TRBV19 and TRBJ1-6; TRBD1 agrees at 9 bases. Germline V gene sequence: CDR1 LNHDA, CDR2 SQIVND (reference sequence). V dropped 11 bases and J dropped 0; count of bases not matched to a gene: 11. This CDR3 spans 17 amino acids. CDR3 bases: TGTGCCTCTCCCGGACAGGGGAATAGCTCCTATAATTCACCCCTCCACTTT. It is translated as CASPGQGNSSYNSPLHF. Full variable domain (rest looked up from reference TRBV19 and TRBJ1-6): DGGITQSPKYLFRKEGQNVTLSCEQNLNHDAMYWYRQDPGQGLRLIYYSQIVNDFQKGDIAEGYSVSREKKESFPLTVTSAQKNPTAFYLCASPGQGNSSYNSPLHFGNGTRLTVT.